The 20 T cell receptor beta chains listed next were all sequenced from one sample in a study of T cell repertoires in aging, cancer and after chemotherapy. TCR beta rearrangements were amplified from peripheral blood genomic DNA. A mixed TRB-A/B primer pool amplified rearranged TRB by multiplex touch-down PCR. Using its own MiXCR run on the multiplex PCR reads, TCRdb lists one record per CDR3 protein. The sample records 9,500 or so distinct CDR3 sequences, roughly 24% being singletons. The source material was blood. These receptors all stem from a human donor in good health.

In its sample, this clonotype was seen a few times. V gene TRBV20-1 combines with J gene TRBJ2-1; TRBD2 matches at 7 bases. V lost 6 bases to trimming and J lost 6 bases; unmatched junction nucleotides: 5. Germline CDR1 and CDR2: DFQATT and SNEGSKA (reference sequence). The CDR3 is 12 amino acids. CDR3 sequence: CSARRLANEQFF. The CDR3 nucleotides read TGCAGTGCAAGGAGACTAGCCAATGAGCAGTTCTTC.

The table lists this clonotype with a few counts. V gene TRBV20-1 combines with J gene TRBJ1-2; D gene ambiguous. The V gene's germline CDR1 is DFQATT and CDR2 SNEGSKA (reference sequence). The CDR3 totals 14 residues. V gave up 1 base and J gave up 6 bases, with 15 bases separating them. CDR3 coding DNA: TGCAGTGCTAGAGGGACCCTTTTGGAGGATGGCTACACCTTC. Its protein product is CSARGTLLEDGYTF.

Within the sample, this clonotype is medium-sized. The genes are TRBV6-2 or TRBV6-3 and TRBJ2-5; unclear D gene. Germline V lookup: CDR1 MNHEY, CDR2 SVGEGT. CDR3 length: 13 residues. Deletions cut 0 bases from V and 5 bases from J, with 7 bases between. As DNA, the CDR3 is TGTGCCAGCAGTTACTCTGAGAGGGAGACCCAGTACTTC. As protein: CASSYSERETQYF.

The sample holds a few counts of this clonotype. The chain recombines TRBV20-1 with TRBJ2-7; D unresolved. Trimming cost V 6 bases and J 2 bases, with 20 bases left between them. The CDR3 spans 15 residues. The germline V gene has CDR1 DFQATT and CDR2 SNEGSKA (reference sequence). The CDR3 bases are TGCAGTGCGAGAAGGGTTGGGCAGGAGACCTACGAGCAGTACTTC. It is translated as CSARRVGQETYEQYF.

The chain carries TRBV5-1 and TRBJ2-1; D is perhaps TRBD2 (5 bases). This CDR3 is built from 14 residues. Germline V CDR1 and CDR2: SGHRS, YFSETQ. V shed 0 bases and J shed 5 bases, with 9 bases lying between them. The CDR3 coding sequence is TGCGCCAGCAGCTTGGGAGACTATAACAATGAGCAGTTCTTC. It is translated as CASSLGDYNNEQFF.

This clonotype showed up just once. With a much larger clone just one base away, this may be a read error. The rearrangement joins TRBV19 to TRBJ2-6, with D perhaps matching TRBD2 (5 bases). Germline V lookup: CDR1 LNHDA, CDR2 SQIVND (reference sequence). The CDR3 runs 17 residues. Trimming cost V 8 bases and J 0 bases, with 17 bases left between them. DNA for the CDR3: TGTGCCAGTGGAACGAGGGCCATAAACTCTGGGGCCAACGTCCTGACTTTC. It is translated as CASGTRAINSGANVLTF.

J is TRBJ1-3 and V is TRBV5-1; TRBD1 might be the D (5 bases). The CDR3 is 16 residues long. Germline CDR1 is SGHRS and CDR2 is YFSETQ. With 4 bases removed from V and 0 bases from J, the gap between germline ends came to 14 bases. The CDR3 nucleotides read TGCGCCAGCAGCCCTGACAGCTTTACCTCTGGAAACACCATATATTTT. It encodes CASSPDSFTSGNTIYF.

This sequence joins TRBV5-1 and TRBJ2-5; D is uncertain. The CDR3 consists of 13 residues. CDR1 and CDR2 from the germline V gene are SGHRS and YFSETQ. Deletions cut 3 bases from V and 5 bases from J, with 11 bases between. CDR3 loop: CASSSAIGETQYF. For the CDR3, the DNA is TGCGCCAGCAGCTCAGCAATAGGGGAGACCCAGTACTTC. Using reference TRBV5-1 and TRBJ2-5 for the parts outside the CDR3, the full variable domain is KAGVTQTPRYLIKTRGQQVTLSCSPISGHRSVSWYQQTPGQGLQFLFEYFSETQRNKGNFPGRFSGRQFSNSRSEMNVSTLELGDSALYLCASSSAIGETQYFGPGTRLLVL.

The rearrangement joins TRBV5-6 to TRBJ2-3; D is undetermined. The germline gives CDR1 SGHDT, CDR2 YYEEEE. The CDR3 runs to 13 residues. V shed 2 bases and J shed 3 bases, with 7 bases lying between them. The CDR3 spells CASSLFGTDTQYF. CDR3 nucleotides: TGTGCCAGCAGCTTATTTGGGACAGATACGCAGTATTTT.

This clonotype is medium-sized within its sample. The rearrangement joins TRBV12-3 or TRBV12-4 to TRBJ1-1, with unresolved D. The CDR3 has 12 residues. V lost 6 bases and J 1 base, leaving 6 bases between the germline ends. The CDR3 region is CASRGWNTEAFF. The CDR3 region has the DNA TGTGCCAGCAGGGGGTGGAACACTGAAGCTTTCTTT.

The genes are TRBV19 and TRBJ2-1; 7 bases map to TRBD2. Germline loops: CDR1 LNHDA, CDR2 SQIVND (reference sequence). With V trimmed by 7 bases and J by 6 bases, 15 bases remained unmatched. This CDR3 is built from 16 residues. The DNA for the CDR3 is TGTGCCAGTACCGCGGGGAGCGGGATGGGAGGCAATGAGCAGTTCTTC. It translates to CASTAGSGMGGNEQFF. The entire variable domain, with the rest obtained from reference TRBV19 and TRBJ2-1, is as follows: DGGITQSPKYLFRKEGQNVTLSCEQNLNHDAMYWYRQDPGQGLRLIYYSQIVNDFQKGDIAEGYSVSREKKESFPLTVTSAQKNPTAFYLCASTAGSGMGGNEQFFGPGTRLTVL.

This clonotype was seen a few times. This sequence joins TRBV11-2 and TRBJ1-6; D call uncertain. CDR1 and CDR2 from the germline V gene are SGHAT and FQNNGV. The CDR3 consists of 15 residues. The ends were cut back, 4 bases at V and 1 base at J, with 8 bases in the middle. CDR3 loop: CASSSDGSYNSPLHF. CDR3 nucleotides: TGTGCCAGCAGCTCCGACGGTTCCTATAATTCACCCCTCCACTTT.

This clonotype was counted a single time. The chain joins TRBV6-5 to TRBJ2-3; D is undetermined. With 3 bases removed from V and 5 bases from J, the gap between germline ends came to 18 bases. Germline CDR1 MNHEY, CDR2 SVGAGI. This CDR3 spans 16 amino acids. DNA of the CDR3: TGTGCCAGCAGTTATCTTGCGGACCCCCGGGTAGATACGCAGTATTTT. Translating it yields CASSYLADPRVDTQYF.

The chain combines TRBV20-1 with TRBJ2-1; 7 bases fit TRBD1. The CDR3 length is 17 residues. After removal of 6 bases from V and 4 bases from J, the junction contained 18 bases not matched to a gene. Germline V gives CDR1 DFQATT, CDR2 SNEGSKA (reference sequence). CDR3 DNA sequence: TGCAGTGCCCAGGGGTCTCGACCGGGACAGAGGTACAATGAGCAGTTCTTC. Its translation: CSAQGSRPGQRYNEQFF.

This clonotype is categorized as medium-sized. The gene calls are TRBV6-6 and TRBJ2-2; D ambiguous. CDR1 MNHNY and CDR2 SVGAGI come from the germline V gene (reference sequence). This CDR3 contains 15 residues. The V end was cut by 4 bases, the J end by 3 bases, with 12 bases between. CDR3 nucleotides: TGTGCCAGCAGTTTACGAGAGATTCACACCGGGGAGCTGTTTTTT. As protein: CASSLREIHTGELFF.

This clonotype ranks as medium-sized. The chain employs TRBV12-3 or TRBV12-4 and TRBJ2-2; D might be TRBD1 (5 bases). The CDR3 runs to 14 residues. Deletions cut 1 base from V and 6 bases from J, with 9 bases between. In nucleotides, the CDR3 is TGTGCCAGCAGTTTAGTTCAGGGATCCGGGGAGCTGTTTTTT. Encoded protein: CASSLVQGSGELFF.

By share, this clonotype ranks as medium-sized. The V and J genes are TRBV20-1 and TRBJ1-1, with D uncertain. CDR3 length equals 10 residues. Germline V gene lookup returns CDR1 DFQATT and CDR2 SNEGSKA (reference sequence). The V end lost 2 bases, the J end lost 4 bases, and 2 bases lay between the germline ends. The CDR3 protein is CSARFTEAFF. CDR3 bases: TGCAGTGCTAGATTCACTGAAGCTTTCTTT.

This clonotype ranks as medium-sized. The chain carries TRBV19 and TRBJ2-7; TRBD2 matches 12 bases. Per the germline V gene, CDR1 is LNHDA and CDR2 is SQIVND (reference sequence). The CDR3 contains 15 residues. V lost 2 bases, J lost 5 bases, and 4 bases stayed unmatched. The CDR3 bases are TGTGCCAGTAGTATACGGACTAGCGGGACAAACGAGCAGTACTTC. Translated: CASSIRTSGTNEQYF.

The CDR3 coding sequence is TGTGCCAGCAGCATTAGCGGGAGGACCTACAATGAGCAGTTCTTC. Translated: CASSISGRTYNEQFF. This chain connects TRBV5-6 to TRBJ2-1, with 10 positions matching TRBD2. After removal of 4 bases from V and 2 bases from J, the junction contained 3 bases not matched to a gene. Germline loops: CDR1 SGHDT, CDR2 YYEEEE. The CDR3 consists of 15 residues.

This clonotype turned up a few times. The chain recombines TRBV30 with TRBJ2-3; perhaps TRBD2 as D (5 bases). Germline values: CDR1 GTSNPN, CDR2 SVGIG (reference sequence). Trimming took 4 bases from V and 0 from J, leaving 14 bases between them. The CDR3 loop spans 15 amino acids. The CDR3 sequence: CAWTLRRSSTDTQYF. CDR3 sequence (DNA): TGTGCCTGGACCCTCAGGAGGTCTAGCACAGATACGCAGTATTTT.